A selection of T cell receptor beta chains follows, all from one sample in a study of CXCR3-negative and CXCR3-positive naive CD8 T cells. One entry per CDR3 protein, without DNA, is what TCRdb gives after re-calling the 5' RACE reads. The sample totals just over 60,000 distinct CDR3 sequences. Sequencing input: naive CXCR3- CD8+ T cells from blood. The receptors here all came from a human donor in good health. Some clones in this sample may be carry-over from other donors' samples. Each CDR3 is given with its conserved first and last residue. The order of the fields is J gene, V gene, CDR3 protein.

>TRBJ1-1|TRBV7-3
CASRNPGDTEAFF
>TRBJ1-1|TRBV29-1
CSVEAAGSGWNTEAFF
>TRBJ2-7|TRBV10-3
CAISEDVAEQYF
>TRBJ2-1|TRBV5-1
CASSLKRTSGSSYNEQFF
>TRBJ2-1|TRBV29-1
CSVSRDLRLDEQFF
>TRBJ1-1|TRBV20-1
CSAWLAGPTEAFF
>TRBJ2-2|TRBV29-1
CSVEDTGYGELFF
>TRBJ2-7|TRBV7-9
CASSHGSGTGTYEQYF
>TRBJ2-1|TRBV29-1
CSVVTQTSDEQFF
>TRBJ1-1|TRBV7-9
CASSPDSLNTEAFF
>TRBJ2-3|TRBV29-1
CSVDPLGGRARVTDTQYF
>TRBJ2-1|TRBV6-5
CASSYSSGNNEQFF
>TRBJ2-2|TRBV5-1
CASSPPPSELRTAGELFF
>TRBJ2-1|TRBV12-3/TRBV12-4
CASSLRLAGGLGYNEQFF
>TRBJ2-7|TRBV20-1
CSARDGTSAHEQYF
>TRBJ2-7|TRBV13
CASSSETSGGRYYEQYF
>TRBJ2-3|TRBV29-1
CSVGSADTQYF
>TRBJ1-5|TRBV29-1
CSARNPQLYSNQPQHF
>TRBJ2-5|TRBV6-2/TRBV6-3
CASSSYKETQETQYF
>TRBJ2-7|TRBV10-3
CAISGDPGSGSYEQYF
>TRBJ1-2|TRBV20-1
CSARLPDSNYGYTF
>TRBJ2-1|TRBV10-3
CAISEKGEQFF
>TRBJ2-5|TRBV5-4
CASRHRGLYPTETQYF